What follows is one T cell receptor beta chain and its context. These data originate in a study of Ad26.COV2.S vaccination and SARS-CoV-2 variants. Across the whole study: A participant enrolled in the COV1001 Ad26.COV2.S trial arm provided the sample.

Data came from immunoSEQ multiplex PCR; TCRdb stores just in-frame clones and leaves some out. The data contain about 250,000 clones, 87% of them singletons. Noted treatment: some 20 received Ad26.COV2.S at low or high dose, single or two shots; about 5 received placebo; per-sample allocation not given. Vaccine and placebo recipients were sampled on day 63 after the first injection. In germline, CDR1 is KGHDR, CDR2 SFDVKD. This CDR3 has 13 amino acids. V was shortened by 3 bases and J by 7 bases, with 8 bases between the two germline ends. The chain uses TRBV24-1 and TRBJ2-2; no firm D call. The TCR originated in a person aged 18-65 years who received the Ad26.COV2.S COVID-19 vaccine or a placebo. The specimen comprised peripheral blood, sampled in a trial of Ad26.COV2.S vaccine versus placebo. For the CDR3, the DNA is TGTGCCACCAGTGATCTGAATGGCGGGGAGCTGTTTTTT. Translation gives CATSDLNGGELFF.